These 20 T cell receptor beta chains came from one sample sequenced in a study of T-cell reconstitution after alpha-beta-depleted transplantation in children listed by TCRdb under 2016. The protocol used for the library was PCR. Instrument used: Illumina HiSeq 2500. TCR libraries were prepared with molecular barcoding, using unique molecular identifiers to normalize TCRbeta repertoire quantification. Starting from the raw public reads, TCRdb applied fastp trimming at Q25, assembled clones with MiXCR and retained in-frame beta chains. Rows matching on CDR3 protein sequence are summarized as one entry with the most common DNA and genes. The sample yields under 850,000 distinct CDR3 sequences; approximately 14% were counted once. The ten largest clonotypes hold 0.79% of the sample. This sample's treatment or condition label indicates: allogeneic hematopoietic cell transplantation with graft depleted of TCRalphabeta T cells and CD19 B cells.

The sample here was PBMCs, taken before TCRalphabeta/CD19-depleted stem cell transplant. These TCRs come from a girl aged 2 to 10 with congenital amegakaryocytic thrombocytopenia, due to receive a stem cell transplant.

The sample holds a few counts of this clonotype. The chain joins TRBV10-3 to TRBJ2-5; 10 nucleotides agree with TRBD2. The CDR3 totals 13 residues. V lost 10 bases, J lost 4 bases, and 6 bases stayed unmatched. CDR1 and CDR2 (germline): ENHRY, SYGVKD. Here the CDR3 DNA reads TGTGCCAATTCAATAGCGGGAGGAGAGACCCAGTACTTC. Amino acids: CANSIAGGETQYF.

Many counts were recorded for this clonotype. The rearrangement uses TRBV5-1 and TRBJ2-1, with D maybe TRBD1 (5 bases). CDR1 and CDR2 from the germline V gene are SGHRS and YFSETQ. V was pared by 4 bases and J by 5 bases, with 10 bases between. The CDR3 totals 13 residues. CDR3 nucleotide sequence: TGCGCCAGCAGCCCTAGGGGCGACAATGAGCAGTTCTTC. It encodes CASSPRGDNEQFF.

This clonotype was found many times. This chain uses TRBV20-1 with TRBJ2-3; D call uncertain. This CDR3 comprises 14 residues. CDR1 is DFQATT, CDR2 SNEGSKA, per germline (reference sequence). V lost 0 bases, J lost 4 bases, and 11 bases lay in between. CDR3 in amino acids: CSARDPGFADTQYF. The CDR3 DNA reads as TGCAGTGCTAGAGATCCGGGTTTCGCAGATACGCAGTATTTT.

This clonotype showed up many times. V gene TRBV5-1 combines with J gene TRBJ2-1; D is perhaps TRBD1 or TRBD2 (5 bases each). The germline V gene has CDR1 SGHRS and CDR2 YFSETQ. The CDR3 is made up of 16 amino acids. Trimming took 0 bases from V and 8 from J, leaving 18 bases between them. The CDR3 loop reads CASSLALRDVSDEQFF. The CDR3 DNA sequence: TGCGCCAGCAGCTTGGCCTTAAGGGACGTGAGCGATGAGCAGTTCTTC.

The J gene is TRBJ2-3, the V gene TRBV5-5; TRBD2 aligns across 8 bases. CDR3 length equals 15 residues. With 1 base clipped from V and 2 bases from J, the junction kept 3 bases outside the gene matches. Looked up from germline, CDR1 is SGHKS and CDR2 is YYEKEE (reference sequence). The CDR3 here is CASSLTGLATDTQYF. DNA of the CDR3: TGTGCCAGCAGCTTGACCGGACTAGCCACAGATACGCAGTATTTT.

This clonotype showed up many times. The chain is built from TRBV20-1 and TRBJ1-5; D perhaps matches TRBD1 (6 bases). The CDR3 is made up of 17 amino acids. V shed 6 bases and J shed 1 base, with 22 bases lying between them. Germline CDR1 DFQATT, CDR2 SNEGSKA (reference sequence). The CDR3: CSAPGGGLGVSNQPQHF. For the CDR3, the DNA is TGCAGTGCCCCGGGCGGGGGGCTTGGGGTAAGCAATCAGCCCCAGCATTTT.

The rearrangement joins TRBV7-3 to TRBJ2-1; D is possibly TRBD2 (5 bases). V lost 2 bases and J 12 bases, leaving 14 bases between the germline ends. The CDR3 extends over 13 amino acids. Germline-derived CDR1 and CDR2 are SGHTA and FQGTGA. CDR3 residues: CASSLAQTSGQFF. Here the CDR3 DNA reads TGTGCCAGCAGCTTAGCCCAGACCAGCGGGCAGTTCTTC.

This sequence joins TRBV28 and TRBJ2-3, with TRBD2 matching over 12 bases. Looked up from germline, CDR1 is MDHEN and CDR2 is SYDVKM. V was pared by 1 base and J by 0 bases, with 2 bases of the junction left unmatched. The CDR3 extends over 17 amino acids. The DNA for the CDR3 is TGTGCCAGCAGTTTATTCGGACTAGCGGGAAGCACAGATACGCAGTATTTT. This encodes CASSLFGLAGSTDTQYF. Full variable domain (rest looked up from reference TRBV28 and TRBJ2-3): DVKVTQSSRYLVKRTGEKVFLECVQDMDHENMFWYRQDPGLGLRLIYFSYDVKMKEKGDIPEGYSVSREKKERFSLILESASTNQTSMYLCASSLFGLAGSTDTQYFGPGTRLTVL.

This clonotype was counted ten times or more. The chain combines TRBV15 with TRBJ1-2, with 10 bases aligning to TRBD1. CDR1 and CDR2 from the germline V gene are LNHNV and YYDKDF (reference sequence). Germline trimming cut 6 bases from V and 4 bases from J; bases unmatched to any gene: 8. There are 15 residues in the CDR3. The CDR3 reads CATSTPGTGVYGYTF. CDR3 nucleotides: TGTGCCACCAGTACTCCGGGGACAGGGGTCTATGGCTACACCTTC.

This clonotype showed up many times. The chain carries TRBV20-1 and TRBJ2-3; 8 bases align to TRBD2. With 5 bases clipped from V and 0 bases from J, the junction kept 7 bases outside the gene matches. The CDR3 is 15 amino acids. Germline lookup yields CDR1 DFQATT and CDR2 SNEGSKA (reference sequence). CDR3 in DNA: TGCAGTGCTCCCCGGGGGGGCGGAAGCACAGATACGCAGTATTTT. Protein: CSAPRGGGSTDTQYF.

As to this clonotype: Sequence at one end of the junction differs from germline and may be a read error. This chain connects TRBV5-6 to TRBJ1-5; a weak D match, TRBD1 (5 bases). Germline CDR1 reads SGHDT; CDR2 reads YYEEEE. This CDR3 comprises 17 residues. The CDR3 coding sequence is TGTGCCAGCAGCTTATGGACAAGGGCGTATAGCAATCAGCCCCAGCCTTTT. As protein: CASSLWTRAYSNQPQPF.

V usage is TRBV5-1 and J usage is TRBJ2-2; 11 nucleotides agree with TRBD1. The length of the CDR3 is 16 residues. With 4 bases clipped from V and 4 bases from J, the junction kept 6 bases outside the gene matches. CDR1 SGHRS and CDR2 YFSETQ come from the germline V gene. CDR3 in DNA: TGCGCCAGCAGCGTAGGACAGGGGGCCCGCACCGGGGAGCTGTTTTTT. Translated: CASSVGQGARTGELFF.

The chain links TRBV7-6 to TRBJ2-7; 8 bases line up with TRBD2. The junction had 3 bases not matched to a gene; V was cut back by 2 bases and J by 6 bases. There are 13 residues in the CDR3. Germline V gene lookup returns CDR1 SGHVS and CDR2 FNYEAQ. The CDR3 loop is CASSLSGSSEQYF. CDR3 DNA: TGTGCCAGCAGCTTAAGCGGGAGTAGCGAGCAGTACTTC.

This clonotype appeared many times. This chain uses TRBV7-2 with TRBJ1-6; D ambiguous. This CDR3 has 13 amino acids. Germline CDR1 SGHTA, CDR2 FQGNSA. Trimming took 4 bases from V and 9 from J, leaving 10 bases between them. The CDR3: CASSSQTSSPLHF. CDR3 nucleotides: TGTGCCAGCAGCTCCCAGACGAGTTCACCCCTCCACTTT.

This clonotype was seen at least ten times. This chain links TRBV20-1 with TRBJ2-1; D might be TRBD1 or TRBD2, each matching 5 bases. CDR1 and CDR2 (germline): DFQATT, SNEGSKA (reference sequence). The CDR3 loop spans 15 amino acids. The ends were cut back, 5 bases at V and 4 bases at J, with 18 bases in the middle. The CDR3 DNA sequence: TGCAGTGCTGGAACCCCCGGGGCCCTATACAATGAGCAGTTCTTC. Encoded protein: CSAGTPGALYNEQFF.

A few counts support this clonotype. The CDR3 spells CASRLDGSSTDTQYF. The DNA for the CDR3 is TGTGCCAGCCGCCTCGACGGGTCCAGCACAGATACGCAGTATTTT. The rearrangement uses TRBV12-3 or TRBV12-4 and TRBJ2-3; the D is unclear. Trimming removed 8 bases at V and 0 bases at J, with 15 bases between. CDR3 size: 15 residues.

The chain is built from TRBV20-1 and TRBJ2-7; 8 nucleotides align to TRBD2. The junction had 9 bases not matched to a gene; V was cut back by 5 bases and J by 0 bases. CDR1 is DFQATT, CDR2 SNEGSKA, per germline (reference sequence). The CDR3 has 15 amino acids. The CDR3 DNA reads as TGCAGTGCTGGGGCCAGCGGGGGCTTCTCCTACGAGCAGTACTTC. It translates to CSAGASGGFSYEQYF.

This clonotype was found many times. V usage is TRBV12-3 or TRBV12-4 and J usage is TRBJ2-7, with unresolved D. The CDR3 extends over 14 amino acids. V was shortened by 4 bases and J by 6 bases, with 16 bases between the two germline ends. CDR3 nucleotide sequence: TGTGCCAGCAGTTCTGAGGTGGGGTTGGTCGAGCAGTACTTC. Translating gives CASSSEVGLVEQYF.

This clonotype was recorded at least ten times. The chain carries TRBV10-2 and TRBJ2-1; unclear D gene. The CDR3 consists of 12 residues. Trimming pared 6 bases from V and 10 bases from J, leaving 13 bases between. Per the germline V gene, CDR1 is WSHSY and CDR2 is SAAADI. CDR3 residues: CASSLSDDEQFF. DNA for the CDR3: TGCGCCAGCAGCCTAAGCGATGACGAGCAGTTCTTC.

The chain combines TRBV14 with TRBJ2-2; the D is unclear. The CDR3 loop spans 13 amino acids. Germline lookup yields CDR1 SGHDN and CDR2 FVKESK. Deletions cut 0 bases from V and 7 bases from J, with 6 bases between. This CDR3 is CASSQERIGELFF. The CDR3 bases are TGTGCCAGCAGCCAAGAAAGAATCGGGGAGCTGTTTTTT.